Presented here are 9 T cell receptor beta chains from one specimen sequenced in a study of blood T cell repertoires in COVID-19. The assay was immunoSEQ multiplex PCR, and TCRdb's table has in-frame clones only and misses some. The repertoire holds about 250,000 clones, with around 89% as singletons. The sequencing input was peripheral blood. The receptors shown here come from a woman aged 25 to 39 with COVID-19, enrolled during active disease.

The genes are TRBV7-2 and TRBJ2-3; D ambiguous. This CDR3 has 12 amino acids. The V and J ends lost 2 bases and 4 bases respectively, with 4 bases between them. Germline CDR1 reads SGHTA; CDR2 reads FQGNSA. CDR3 sequence reads: CASSLSADTQYF. CDR3 coding DNA: TGTGCCAGCAGCTTATCGGCAGATACGCAGTATTTT.

The rearrangement uses TRBV6-1 and TRBJ1-2; the D gene is possibly TRBD1 (5 bases). Germline lookup yields CDR1 MNHNS and CDR2 SASEGT. The CDR3 runs to 15 residues. Trimming took 1 base from V and 4 from J, leaving 13 bases between them. CDR3 sequence: CASSEDGGAVYGYTF. CDR3 bases: TGTGCCAGCAGTGAAGATGGAGGGGCCGTCTATGGCTACACCTTC.

This chain links TRBV5-1 with TRBJ1-6; 7 nucleotides agree with TRBD1. The CDR3 has 16 amino acids. Germline CDR1 is SGHRS and CDR2 is YFSETQ. With V trimmed by 1 base and J by 6 bases, 7 bases remained unmatched. CDR3 protein: CASSLFMGQSNSPLHF. CDR3 DNA sequence: TGCGCCAGCAGCTTGTTTATGGGACAGTCTAATTCACCCCTCCACTTT. Supplemented by reference TRBV5-1 and TRBJ1-6, the full variable domain reads KAGVTQTPRYLIKTRGQQVTLSCSPISGHRSVSWYQQTPGQGLQFLFEYFSETQRNKGNFPGRFSGRQFSNSRSEMNVSTLELGDSALYLCASSLFMGQSNSPLHFGNGTRLTVT.

The chain links TRBV3-1 (or the pseudogene TRBV3-2) to TRBJ2-2, with a possible D match to TRBD2 (5 bases). Germline CDR1 is LGHDT and CDR2 is YNNKEL (reference sequence). With 0 bases removed from V and 2 bases from J, the gap between germline ends came to 10 bases. The CDR3 is 16 residues long. Here the CDR3 DNA reads TGTGCCAGCAGCCAAGATATGGGGAGAAACACCGGGGAGCTGTTTTTT. As protein: CASSQDMGRNTGELFF.

The chain couples TRBV6-5 to TRBJ1-5; the D gene is possibly TRBD1 (6 bases). V lost 2 bases and J lost 3, with 11 bases in between. Per germline, CDR1 MNHEY and CDR2 SVGAGI. This CDR3 has 15 residues. The CDR3 coding sequence is TGTGCCAGCAGTTACGACGGACAGCACAATCAGCCCCAGCATTTT. Translated: CASSYDGQHNQPQHF.

The chain has TRBV7-2 and TRBJ1-2; D is perhaps TRBD1 (5 bases). CDR1 and CDR2 from the germline V gene are SGHTA and FQGNSA. The CDR3 runs 13 residues. Trimming left V 5 bases short and J 8 bases short, with 15 bases between. In nucleotides, the CDR3 is TGTGCCAGCAGCCCCCGGGGGGAGGTCGGCTACACCTTC. This encodes CASSPRGEVGYTF.

The chain carries TRBV5-4 and TRBJ2-5, with D possibly TRBD2 on 5 matching bases. Germline V lookup: CDR1 SGHNT, CDR2 YYREEE (reference sequence). The CDR3 runs to 17 residues. V was clipped by 6 bases and J by 5 bases, with 26 bases between them. In DNA, the CDR3 is TGTGCCAGCACTAGATCCCCGATACAGAGGAGGTCGGAGACCCAGTACTTC. Translating it yields CASTRSPIQRRSETQYF.

The sample holds a few counts of this clone. The chain employs TRBV5-1 and TRBJ2-1, with D tentatively TRBD1 (6 bases). Germline V lookup: CDR1 SGHRS, CDR2 YFSETQ. Trimming took 4 bases from V and 4 from J, leaving 27 bases between them. There are 19 residues in the CDR3. CDR3 nucleotide sequence: TGCGCCAGCAGCCGTCTCGGGACATCAGCAAACACTGGATACAATGAGCAGTTCTTC. It translates to CASSRLGTSANTGYNEQFF. Supplemented by reference TRBV5-1 and TRBJ2-1, the full variable domain reads KAGVTQTPRYLIKTRGQQVTLSCSPISGHRSVSWYQQTPGQGLQFLFEYFSETQRNKGNFPGRFSGRQFSNSRSEMNVSTLELGDSALYLCASSRLGTSANTGYNEQFFGPGTRLTVL.

The chain combines TRBV5-1 with TRBJ2-3; 12 bases are shared with TRBD2. There are 16 residues in the CDR3. Germline-derived CDR1 and CDR2 are SGHRS and YFSETQ. The CDR3 reads CITSLGTSGRRDTQYF. DNA for the CDR3: TGCATTACCAGCTTGGGAACTAGCGGGAGGAGGGATACGCAGTATTTT.